This T cell receptor (beta chain) was recorded in a study of blood T cell repertoires in COVID-19. Study members were between about 18 and 90 years old and lived in 24 US regions. There are 15 residues in the CDR3. Per germline, CDR1 SGDLS and CDR2 YYNGEE. The V gene lost 3 bases and the J gene lost 0 bases, with 12 bases spanning the gap. The table came from immunoSEQ multiplex PCR; TCRdb's copy has only in-frame clones and leaves some out. The data hold approximately 170,000 clones, with approximately 87% observed a single time. The material sequenced was PBMCs or T cells enriched from blood (not recorded which). This sequence originates from a woman in her forties or fifties who had recovered from COVID-19. The rearrangement joins TRBV9 to TRBJ1-2, with no clear D. CDR3 sequence: CASSEQSSTNYGYTF. The CDR3 DNA is TGTGCCAGCAGCGAACAGAGCTCGACTAACTATGGCTACACCTTC.